A single TCR beta chain is shown here with its context. Treatment indicated: 15 to 20 received Ad26.COV2.S at low or high dose, single or two shots; 5 received placebo; per-sample allocation not given. Collection of the samples took place on day 63 after the first injection of vaccine or placebo. In Boston, the donor was an adult between 18-55 years of age. The record originates from a study of Ad26.COV2.S vaccination and SARS-CoV-2 variants. Study as a whole: Ad26.COV2.S arm of COV1001 included the donor. Intramuscular Ad26.COV2.S doses were given once or twice, 56 days apart.

Germline CDR1 and CDR2: MNHEY and SVGEGT. The CDR3 covers 18 residues. V was clipped by 4 bases and J by 2 bases; unmatched bases: 9. Some clones are missing from TCRdb's copy, which holds only in-frame ones; the method was immunoSEQ multiplex PCR. Of 350,000 to 450,000 clones listed, about 88% are singletons. The source is a person between 18 and 65 years old who received the Ad26.COV2.S COVID-19 vaccine or a placebo. J is TRBJ2-2 and V is TRBV6-2 or TRBV6-3, with 11 bases identical to TRBD2. The sequencing used peripheral blood, collected in a trial of Ad26.COV2.S vaccine versus placebo. In DNA, the CDR3 is TGTGCCAGCAGTTTAACGGGACTAGCGGAAATTAACACCGGGGAGCTGTTTTTT. As protein: CASSLTGLAEINTGELFF.